A selection of T cell receptor beta chains follows, all from one sample in a study of a mutant IDH1 vaccine in newly diagnosed glioma. This table comes from immunoSEQ multiplex PCR, and its TCRdb copy is limited to in-frame clones, with some not included. The sample comprises tens of thousands of clones, over 75% of which are singletons, and around 20% rests with the top ten. This specimen consisted of PBMCs, obtained from a glioma patient treated with radiotherapy, temozolomide or both. Every receptor here comes from a man aged 30 to 45 with glioma. CDR3s include the opening cysteine and the closing phenylalanine or tryptophan. Fields, in order: CDR3 protein, CDR3 DNA, J gene, V gene, clone size, D gene. D genes are given only for firm matches. Clone size, where shown, is once, few, many, or a class for clones that have expanded.

CDR3 protein: CSVENPDTQYF; CDR3 DNA: TGCAGCGTTGAAAATCCAGATACGCAGTATTTT; J gene: TRBJ2-3; V gene: TRBV29-1; clone size: NA; D gene: NA
CDR3 protein: CSVAGTSEGENEQFF; CDR3 DNA: TGCAGCGTTGCCGGGACTAGCGAGGGAGAGAATGAGCAGTTCTTC; J gene: TRBJ2-1; V gene: TRBV29-1; clone size: NA; D gene: TRBD2
CDR3 protein: CASSPRGTSYEQYF; CDR3 DNA: TGTGCCAGCTCACCCCGCGGGACATCCTACGAGCAGTACTTC; J gene: TRBJ2-7; V gene: TRBV25-1; clone size: NA; D gene: NA
CDR3 protein: CASSDSRQGDEAFF; CDR3 DNA: TGTGCCAGCAGTGATTCTAGACAGGGGGATGAAGCTTTCTTT; J gene: TRBJ1-1; V gene: TRBV6-5; clone size: NA; D gene: TRBD1
CDR3 protein: CARAGPAGEGTDTQYF; CDR3 DNA: TGTGCCAGAGCAGGCCCAGCGGGAGAAGGTACAGATACGCAGTATTTT; J gene: TRBJ2-3; V gene: TRBV27; clone size: NA; D gene: TRBD2
CDR3 protein: CAWTTGGSYYGYTF; CDR3 DNA: TGTGCCTGGACCACAGGGGGCTCATACTATGGCTACACCTTC; J gene: TRBJ1-2; V gene: TRBV30; clone size: once; D gene: TRBD1
CDR3 protein: CASSYGGPSDEKLFF; CDR3 DNA: TGTGCCAGCAGCTACGGGGGGCCATCCGATGAAAAACTGTTTTTT; J gene: TRBJ1-4; V gene: TRBV7-8; clone size: NA; D gene: NA
CDR3 protein: CASIGNTEAFF; CDR3 DNA: TGTGCCAGCATCGGGAACACTGAAGCTTTCTTT; J gene: TRBJ1-1; V gene: TRBV6-5; clone size: few; D gene: NA
CDR3 protein: CASSIQGWEQYF; CDR3 DNA: TGTGCCAGCAGTATCCAGGGGTGGGAGCAGTACTTC; J gene: TRBJ2-7; V gene: TRBV28; clone size: NA; D gene: NA
CDR3 protein: CASSPSDGGQADLYEQYF; CDR3 DNA: TGCGCCAGCAGCCCCTCCGACGGGGGACAGGCGGACCTCTACGAGCAGTACTTC; J gene: TRBJ2-7; V gene: TRBV5-1; clone size: NA; D gene: TRBD1
CDR3 protein: CASTLRVEPLHF; CDR3 DNA: TGTGCCAGCACCTTAAGAGTGGAGCCCCTCCACTTT; J gene: TRBJ1-6; V gene: TRBV28; clone size: NA; D gene: NA
CDR3 protein: CASSLWEETEAFF; CDR3 DNA: TGTGCCAGCAGCTTGTGGGAAGAGACTGAAGCTTTCTTT; J gene: TRBJ1-1; V gene: TRBV5-4; clone size: NA; D gene: NA
CDR3 protein: CASSFLDRGHEQFF; CDR3 DNA: TGTGCCAGCAGCTTTCTAGACAGGGGGCATGAGCAGTTCTTC; J gene: TRBJ2-1; V gene: TRBV5-6; clone size: once; D gene: TRBD1
CDR3 protein: CASSVRQGSYEQYF; CDR3 DNA: TGTGCCAGCAGTGTTAGGCAGGGTTCCTACGAGCAGTACTTC; J gene: TRBJ2-7; V gene: TRBV6-1; clone size: NA; D gene: NA
CDR3 protein: CASVFWGSTDTQYF; CDR3 DNA: TGTGCCAGCGTCTTCTGGGGGAGCACAGATACGCAGTATTTT; J gene: TRBJ2-3; V gene: TRBV6-1; clone size: NA; D gene: NA
CDR3 protein: CASGSSRRRYYNSPLHF; CDR3 DNA: TGTGCCAGCGGGAGTAGTAGGAGACGGTACTATAATTCACCCCTCCACTTT; J gene: TRBJ1-6; V gene: TRBV28; clone size: NA; D gene: NA
CDR3 protein: CASSPHRAGRNEKLFF; CDR3 DNA: TGTGCCAGCAGCCCCCATCGGGCAGGGAGGAATGAAAAACTGTTTTTT; J gene: TRBJ1-4; V gene: TRBV9; clone size: NA; D gene: NA
CDR3 protein: CASSAQDGKAFF; CDR3 DNA: TGTGCCAGCAGCGCCCAAGACGGAAAAGCTTTCTTT; J gene: TRBJ1-1; V gene: TRBV11-3; clone size: NA; D gene: NA
CDR3 protein: CASSLSTGPGAYEQYF; CDR3 DNA: TGTGCCAGCAGCTTAAGTACGGGGCCGGGGGCCTACGAGCAGTACTTC; J gene: TRBJ2-7; V gene: TRBV7-8; clone size: once; D gene: NA
CDR3 protein: CASSIGVGTVSGYTF; CDR3 DNA: TGTGCCAGTAGTATTGGAGTTGGGACAGTCTCTGGCTACACCTTC; J gene: TRBJ1-2; V gene: TRBV19; clone size: NA; D gene: TRBD1
CDR3 protein: CASSPLRQGAGRTEAFF; CDR3 DNA: TGCGCCAGCAGCCCGCTAAGACAGGGGGCTGGTCGCACTGAAGCTTTCTTT; J gene: TRBJ1-1; V gene: TRBV5-1; clone size: few; D gene: TRBD1
CDR3 protein: CASRKAGANVLTF; CDR3 DNA: TGTGCCAGCAGGAAGGCTGGGGCCAACGTCCTGACTTTC; J gene: TRBJ2-6; V gene: TRBV28; clone size: once; D gene: NA
CDR3 protein: CASSPGNPGGNQPQHF; CDR3 DNA: TGTGCCAGCAGCCCAGGGAATCCAGGGGGGAATCAGCCCCAGCATTTT; J gene: TRBJ1-5; V gene: TRBV7-6; clone size: NA; D gene: TRBD1
CDR3 protein: CASSSTGGGNQPQHF; CDR3 DNA: TGTGCCAGCAGCTCGACAGGGGGTGGCAATCAGCCCCAGCATTTT; J gene: TRBJ1-5; V gene: TRBV7-2; clone size: NA; D gene: TRBD1
CDR3 protein: CASSSWGANTEAFF; CDR3 DNA: TGTGCCAGCAGCTCCTGGGGTGCGAACACTGAAGCTTTCTTT; J gene: TRBJ1-1; V gene: TRBV28; clone size: NA; D gene: NA
CDR3 protein: CASSVSFNYGYTF; CDR3 DNA: TGTGCCAGCAGTGTCTCTTTTAACTATGGCTACACCTTC; J gene: TRBJ1-2; V gene: TRBV6-1; clone size: NA; D gene: NA
CDR3 protein: CASSYSMVDSYGYTF; CDR3 DNA: TGTGCCAGCAGTTACTCGATGGTTGATAGCTATGGCTACACCTTC; J gene: TRBJ1-2; V gene: TRBV6-5; clone size: NA; D gene: NA
CDR3 protein: CASSPRGFASSYEQYF; CDR3 DNA: TGTGCCAGCAGCCCGCGGGGCTTTGCCAGCTCCTACGAGCAGTACTTC; J gene: TRBJ2-7; V gene: TRBV7-6; clone size: NA; D gene: NA
CDR3 protein: CASSQGSRGSSYNEQFF; CDR3 DNA: TGTGCCAGCAGCCAAGGGTCTCGGGGAAGCTCCTACAATGAGCAGTTCTTC; J gene: TRBJ2-1; V gene: TRBV7-8; clone size: NA; D gene: NA
CDR3 protein: CASKAGEQGTEAFF; CDR3 DNA: TGTGCCAGTAAGGCCGGGGAACAGGGCACTGAAGCTTTCTTT; J gene: TRBJ1-1; V gene: TRBV19; clone size: NA; D gene: NA
CDR3 protein: CASSLGVQGEQYF; CDR3 DNA: TGTGCCAGCAGCTTAGGGGTCCAGGGCGAGCAGTACTTC; J gene: TRBJ2-7; V gene: TRBV7-7; clone size: NA; D gene: NA
CDR3 protein: CAWSVFSGSFFEKESGNTIYF; CDR3 DNA: TGTGCCTGGAGTGTATTTTCCGGCAGTTTTTTTGAGAAAGAGTCAGGAAACACCATATATTTT; J gene: TRBJ1-3; V gene: TRBV30; clone size: NA; D gene: NA